The present T cell receptor (beta chain) was sequenced within a study of cytomegalovirus exposure and HLA in healthy donors. CDR1 and CDR2 (germline): MNHEY, SVGAGI. V was clipped by 2 bases and J by 8 bases; unmatched bases: 5. This CDR3 has 16 amino acids. Using immunoSEQ multiplex PCR, the repertoire was profiled, and TCRdb retains in-frame clones only, with some absent. The table shows under 250,000 clones, with roughly 77% occurring only once. The sequenced sample was PBMCs. The source of this sequence is a woman aged 30 to 39 in good health and CMV-seronegative. The V and J genes are TRBV6-5 and TRBJ2-3; 15 bases match TRBD2. CDR3 region: CASSYKGLAGGGTQYF. For the CDR3, the DNA is TGTGCCAGCAGTTACAAGGGACTAGCGGGGGGAGGTACGCAGTATTTT.